This TCR beta chain was captured by sequencing in a study of neurological immune-mediated disorders. General study findings and limits: When grouped phylogenetically, the repertoires of 18 of the 34 multiple sclerosis patients fell together in one related-CDR3 cluster, which is a possible signature.

TCRdb called the 5' RACE reads again in MiXCR, with one record for every CDR3 protein. The data show around 130,000 distinct CDR3 sequences, with more than 2.5% seen just once and 1.3% held by the top ten. This clonotype was seen many times. Its target is not known. This clonotype was sampled from a woman in her thirties with multiple sclerosis. The specimen sequenced was PBMCs.

This CDR3 reads CASSSSGESTDTQYF. The DNA of the CDR3 is TGTGCCAGCAGTTCCTCAGGGGAAAGCACAGATACGCAGTATTTT. The rearrangement joins TRBV6-5 to TRBJ2-3, with D perhaps matching TRBD1 (6 bases). The CDR3 sequence is 15 residues long. Germline lookup yields CDR1 MNHEY and CDR2 SVGAGI. The germline V and J ends were trimmed by 4 bases and 0 bases, with 11 bases remaining between them.